This T cell receptor beta chain was captured in a study of cytomegalovirus exposure and HLA in healthy donors. The V and J ends lost 3 bases and 2 bases, in that order; junction bases with no gene match: 4. The germline CDR1 and CDR2 sequences are LGHNA and YSLEER. CDR3 size: 16 residues. With 60 Vbeta and 13 Jbeta primers, the PCR was carried out. Per the original data handling: Later analysis identified tens of millions of unique TCR beta chains, approximately 10 million shared. The data were produced by immunoSEQ multiplex PCR, yet TCRdb's version contains in-frame clones alone and is incomplete. The DNA was the basis for D and trimming; V, J and clone size are from that table. The listing records some 150,000 clones.

The sample comprised PBMCs. The rearrangement joins TRBV4-3 to TRBJ2-3, with 11 bases fitting TRBD2. This TCR came from a woman in her late teens or twenties in good health and CMV-seronegative. CDR3 in DNA: TGCGCCAGCAGCCAGGAGACTAGCGGGGACACAGATACGCAGTATTTT. Translated, it gives CASSQETSGDTDTQYF.